The T cell receptor beta chain under discussion was sequenced for a study of T-cell reconstitution after alpha-beta-depleted transplantation in children. Whole-study results and caveats: Some patients' high day-60 TCRbeta diversity was traced to surviving recipient T cells and thymic progenitors. Alpha-beta T cells present about two months after transplant were reported to originate from several hundred expanded graft clones. The authors attributed T-cell counts and diversity one year after transplant mostly to newly produced T cells.

Unique molecular identifiers were incorporated into the prepared TCRbeta library. TCRdb reprocessed the PCR reads with MiXCR, giving one entry per CDR3 protein. The data contain about 200,000 distinct CDR3 sequences, approximately 8% of them singletons. Many counts were recorded for this clonotype. Its antigen remains unknown. The CDR3 sequence is 15 residues long. Germline V gene data show CDR1 as DFQATT and CDR2 as SNEGSKA (reference sequence). Trimming cost V 1 base and J 2 bases, with 15 bases left between them. Source: PBMCs, mostly from graft donor cells, taken 360 days after TCRalphabeta/CD19-depleted stem cell transplant. This chain joins TRBV20-1 and TRBJ2-7; D is possibly TRBD1 (6 bases). This sequence was found in a male patient aged 2 to 10 who had a stem cell transplant for acute myeloid leukemia, so the T cells may come from the graft donor. This chain's CDR3 is CSARVRTDAPYEQYV. The DNA for the CDR3 is TGCAGTGCTAGAGTCCGGACAGACGCACCCTACGAGCAGTACGTC.